This entry is about one T cell receptor (beta chain). Antigen unknown. This sample is drawn from a study of beta chain features in type 1 diabetes. Study-wide results and limits: A PCR bias possibly favoring shorter templates would apply equally to patients and controls.

CD45RO/CCR7/CD25/CD127/CD95/CD27 separated CD4+ naive, central memory, regulatory and stem cell-like memory cells by sorting. Germline-derived CDR1 and CDR2 are GTSNPN and SVGIG (reference sequence). This CDR3 is built from 13 residues. V lost 4 bases, J lost 5 bases, and 7 bases stayed unmatched. Expressed TCRB transcripts were sequenced because the entire RNA isolate underwent reverse transcription. Profiling relied on immunoSEQ multiplex PCR, and the TCRdb table lists in-frame clones only, not all of them. Of around 430,000 clones in the sample, about 30% were seen once. The specimen sequenced was naive CD4+ T cells from blood. The chain recombines TRBV30 with TRBJ2-5; TRBD1 matches at 7 bases. This sequence was found in a man between 18 and 29 years old in good health. The CDR3 sequence is CAWTWDSPETQYF. The CDR3 DNA reads TGTGCCTGGACTTGGGACAGTCCGGAGACCCAGTACTTC. Full variable domain (missing parts from reference TRBV30 and TRBJ2-5): SQTIHQWPATLVQPVGSPLSLECTVEGTSNPNLYWYRQAAGRGLQLLFYSVGIGQISSEVPQNLSASRPQDRQFILSSKKLLLSDSGFYLCAWTWDSPETQYFGPGTRLLVL.